This T cell receptor beta chain was obtained from a study of T cell responses to AZD1222 COVID-19 vaccine. Here immunoSEQ multiplex PCR was the method, and the copy in TCRdb shows in-frame clones only, minus some. The table lists more than 90,000 clones, about 86% of them singletons. A few counts support this clone. Germline V CDR1 and CDR2: MDHEN, SYDVKM. The CDR3 has 12 amino acids. V was pared by 6 bases and J by 15 bases, with 18 bases between. The sequence derives from an adult in good health. The sample here was peripheral blood, taken on day 0 of AZD1222 vaccination. The chain combines TRBV28 with TRBJ1-5; perhaps TRBD1 as D (5 bases). CDR3 sequence (DNA): TGTGCCAGCAGCCAGATGGGGAGGCAGGGGCATTTT. Protein sequence: CASSQMGRQGHF.